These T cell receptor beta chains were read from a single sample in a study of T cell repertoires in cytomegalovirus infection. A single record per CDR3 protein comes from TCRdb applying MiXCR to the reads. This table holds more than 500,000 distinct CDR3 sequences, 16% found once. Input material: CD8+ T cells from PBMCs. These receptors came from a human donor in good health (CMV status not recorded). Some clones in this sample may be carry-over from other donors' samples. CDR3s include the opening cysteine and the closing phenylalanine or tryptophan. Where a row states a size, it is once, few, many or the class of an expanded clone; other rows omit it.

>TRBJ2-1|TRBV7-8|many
CASSPRHGTSGVYNEQFF
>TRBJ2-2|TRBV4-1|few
CASSPGGSGGENTGELFF
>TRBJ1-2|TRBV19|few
CASSSRDSNSGGYTF
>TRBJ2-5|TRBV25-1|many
CASSGRETQYF
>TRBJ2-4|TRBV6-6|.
CASGASLAKNIQYF
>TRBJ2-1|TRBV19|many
CASSIDAGEGNNEQFF
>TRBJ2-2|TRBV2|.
CASLTSRAGELFF
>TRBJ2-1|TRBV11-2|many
CASSADGGGNEQFF
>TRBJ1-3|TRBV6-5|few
CASSPKGAFGNTIYF
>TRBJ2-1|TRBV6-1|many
CASSEGPGLAGIRSYNEQFF
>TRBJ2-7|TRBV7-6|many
CASSPRTGDLREQYF
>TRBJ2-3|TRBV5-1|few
CASSWAGAAVRPTDTQYF
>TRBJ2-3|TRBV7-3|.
CASSSSGGGGDTQYF
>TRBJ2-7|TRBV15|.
CATSRAILTGQAHEQYF
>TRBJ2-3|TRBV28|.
CASSFRGDRGLDTQYF
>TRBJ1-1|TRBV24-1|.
CVTSGGGGSTEAFF
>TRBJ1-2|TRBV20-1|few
CSAGRGEGSYTF
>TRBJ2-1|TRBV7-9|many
CASSSSSGESYNEQFF
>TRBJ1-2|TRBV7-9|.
CASSLSPARANSRVYTF
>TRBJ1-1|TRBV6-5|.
CASKMGQGFTEAFF
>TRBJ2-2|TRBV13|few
CASSLEGLGTGELFF
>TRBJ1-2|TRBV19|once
CASTLSRDRVVYGYTF
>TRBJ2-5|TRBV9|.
CASSVVGDLQETQYF
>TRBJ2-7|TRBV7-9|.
CASSPAMTGALEQYF
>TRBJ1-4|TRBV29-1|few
CSVVASRATNEKLFF
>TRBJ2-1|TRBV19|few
CASRNRDNSYNEQFF
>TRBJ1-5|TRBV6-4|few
CASSEGSRDFNQPQHF
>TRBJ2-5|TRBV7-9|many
CASSHTGGRETQYF